The 26 T cell receptor beta chains below come from one sample, sequenced in a study of graft-versus-host responses after intestinal transplantation (dated by TCRdb to the early 2020s). What the time point label conveys for this sample: cells obtained before transplantation from donor or recipient. These receptors' targets are unknown. Library preparation employed the immunoSEQ multiplex PCR assay. The source is immuneACCESS, and TCRdb retained only in-frame sequences with V and J called. Part of the clones is not carried over; for the studies checked, unresolved V genes explain less than half of this, and the remainder is unexplained. The sample records tens of thousands of clones, about four fifths of which are singletons. The top ten clones comprise roughly 19% of the sample. Specimen: unstimulated CD8+ T cells sorted from spleen or lymph node cells, collected before intestinal transplant. Receptor source: a human donor who received an intestinal transplant.

J is TRBJ2-3 and V is TRBV2; maybe TRBD2 (6 bases). CDR1 SNHLY and CDR2 FYNNEI come from the germline V gene. The length of the CDR3 is 18 residues. V lost 9 bases and J lost 11, with 36 bases in between. The CDR3 spells CASNGPGTPLVGERGQYF. For the CDR3, the DNA is TGTGCCAGTAACGGACCCGGGACTCCGCTAGTGGGGGAGAGGGGGCAGTATTTT.

This clone has only a few counts. The CDR3 region is CASSLVLAGDYEQYF. The CDR3 DNA reads TGTGCCAGCAGCTTAGTACTAGCGGGAGACTACGAGCAGTACTTC. The chain has TRBV7-2 and TRBJ2-7, with 11 nucleotides matching TRBD2. Looked up from germline, CDR1 is SGHTA and CDR2 is FQGNSA. This CDR3 comprises 15 residues. J was trimmed by 3 bases and V by 1 base; bases with no gene match: 2.

V usage is TRBV4-1 and J usage is TRBJ2-2; 7 nucleotides line up with TRBD2. Germline values: CDR1 MGHRA, CDR2 YSYEKL. V shed 1 base and J 6 bases; nucleotides not matched to a gene: 8. The CDR3 consists of 16 residues. In DNA, the CDR3 is TGCGCCAGCAGCCAAGTTTTCCTGGGGGGGGCCGGGGAGCTGTTTTTT. Translating it yields CASSQVFLGGAGELFF.

The sample holds a few counts of this clone. The chain couples TRBV28 to TRBJ1-6; weak D call: TRBD1 (5 bases). Germline loops: CDR1 MDHEN, CDR2 SYDVKM. V shed 2 bases and J shed 10 bases, with 21 bases lying between them. This CDR3 is 17 amino acids long. The CDR3 reads CASSLSSGRGVLSPLHF. The CDR3 region has the DNA TGTGCCAGCAGTTTAAGCTCGGGGAGGGGAGTACTCTCACCCCTCCACTTT. The full variable domain, in which reference TRBV28 and TRBJ1-6 provide the parts outside the CDR3, is DVKVTQSSRYLVKRTGEKVFLECVQDMDHENMFWYRQDPGLGLRLIYFSYDVKMKEKGDIPEGYSVSREKKERFSLILESASTNQTSMYLCASSLSSGRGVLSPLHFGNGTRLTVT.

This clone was found once. The V and J genes are TRBV28 and TRBJ2-5; D is possibly TRBD2 (6 bases). The length of the CDR3 is 18 residues. Looked up from germline, CDR1 is MDHEN and CDR2 is SYDVKM. Trimming took 6 bases from V and 4 from J, leaving 27 bases between them. CDR3 loop: CASSRHDLSRDGGETQYF. The CDR3 DNA is TGTGCCAGCAGCCGCCACGACCTCAGCCGGGACGGGGGAGAGACCCAGTACTTC.

The genes are TRBV20-1 and TRBJ2-7, with D perhaps TRBD2 (5 bases). The V end lost 5 bases, the J end lost 3 bases, and 8 bases lay between the germline ends. Germline CDR1 is DFQATT and CDR2 is SNEGSKA (reference sequence). The CDR3 extends over 11 amino acids. For the CDR3, the DNA is TGCAGTGCTTCTAGCAGCTACGAGCAGTACTTC. It encodes CSASSSYEQYF.

V and J are TRBV5-4 and TRBJ2-7; 10 bases line up with TRBD2. Trimming at V came to 4 bases and at J to 4 bases, leaving 8 bases not matched to a gene. Per the germline V gene, CDR1 is SGHNT and CDR2 is YYREEE (reference sequence). This CDR3 comprises 15 residues. The CDR3 DNA is TGTGCCAGCAGCCGGAGCGGGAGGGCCTTATACGAGCAGTACTTC. This codes for CASSRSGRALYEQYF.

The gene calls are TRBV5-5 and TRBJ2-7, with a tentative D call TRBD1 (5 bases). Per the germline V gene, CDR1 is SGHKS and CDR2 is YYEKEE (reference sequence). The V and J ends lost 5 bases and 0 bases respectively, with 12 bases between them. This CDR3 region has 14 residues. CDR3 sequence: CASSWTSSSYEQYF. CDR3 coding DNA: TGTGCCAGCAGTTGGACATCCTCCTCCTACGAGCAGTACTTC. The full variable domain, its missing parts supplied by reference TRBV5-5 and TRBJ2-7, is DAGVTQSPTHLIKTRGQQVTLRCSPISGHKSVSWYQQVLGQGPQFIFQYYEKEERGRGNFPDRFSARQFPNYSSELNVNALLLGDSALYLCASSWTSSSYEQYFGPGTRLTVT.

The chain joins TRBV11-1 to TRBJ2-1; 11 bases are a match to TRBD2. This CDR3 region has 17 residues. V was clipped by 4 bases and J by 0 bases; unmatched bases: 5. Germline lookup yields CDR1 SGHAT and CDR2 FQDESV (reference sequence). CDR3 region: CASSYGTSGNSYNEQFF. The CDR3 bases are TGTGCCAGCAGCTACGGGACTAGCGGAAACTCCTACAATGAGCAGTTCTTC.

In this sample, this clone turned up once. The chain joins TRBV15 to TRBJ2-3, with 8 bases matching TRBD2. The CDR3 length is 15 residues. Germline V gives CDR1 LNHNV, CDR2 YYDKDF (reference sequence). The V segment lost 5 bases and the J segment 4 bases; nucleotides outside the gene matches: 8. The CDR3 DNA reads as TGTGCCACCAGCGGCTTACGGGGGGGTCCAGATACGCAGTATTTT. Its protein product is CATSGLRGGPDTQYF.

The V and J genes are TRBV5-1 and TRBJ2-3; TRBD2 agrees at 9 bases. This CDR3 is 19 amino acids long. V lost 2 bases and J lost 5; bases outside the gene matches: 18. CDR1 is SGHRS, CDR2 YFSETQ, per germline. In DNA, the CDR3 is TGCGCCAGCAGCTTACCCCCTGAGGGGAGGGCTAGCGGGATAGATACGCAGTATTTT. This translates into CASSLPPEGRASGIDTQYF.

The V and J genes are TRBV7-8 and TRBJ2-5; 10 nucleotides agree with TRBD1. Judging by the DNA end, TRBJ2-7 fits better; the J call may be wrong. Per the germline V gene, CDR1 is SGHVS and CDR2 is FQNEAQ. This CDR3 has 15 residues. CDR3 residues: CASSLRDRGTYEQYF. As DNA, the CDR3 is TGTGCCAGCAGCCTCCGGGACAGGGGAACCTACGAGCAGTACTTC.

This chain connects TRBV5-1 to TRBJ1-1; 9 nucleotides align to TRBD1. The germline CDR1 and CDR2 sequences are SGHRS and YFSETQ. V gave up 3 bases and J gave up 4 bases; unmatched junction bases: 7. CDR3 length equals 15 residues. The CDR3 region is CASSSPGQGPTEAFF. CDR3 DNA sequence: TGCGCCAGCAGCTCTCCGGGACAGGGTCCCACTGAAGCTTTCTTT.

The J gene is TRBJ2-1, the V gene TRBV5-4, with 12 bases matching TRBD2. J lost 5 bases, V lost 4 bases, and 4 bases had no gene match. The CDR3 is made up of 15 amino acids. CDR1 is SGHNT, CDR2 YYREEE, per germline (reference sequence). In nucleotides, the CDR3 is TGTGCCAGCAGCCGCGGACTAGCGGGGAACAATGAGCAGTTCTTC. The encoded protein is CASSRGLAGNNEQFF.

The rearrangement links TRBV13 to TRBJ2-5; a possible D gene is TRBD1 (5 bases). V was clipped by 5 bases and J by 4 bases, with 20 bases between them. The CDR3 runs 16 residues. Germline lookup yields CDR1 PRHDT and CDR2 FYEKMQ (reference sequence). CDR3 sequence (DNA): TGTGCCAGCAGCCTTGCCCGACAGATTCTCGCAGAGACCCAGTACTTC. This encodes CASSLARQILAETQYF.

This chain connects TRBV27 to TRBJ2-1; 9 bases match TRBD1. CDR3 length equals 14 residues. Trimming cost V 5 bases and J 6 bases; bases outside gene matches: 5. The V gene's germline CDR1 is MNHEY and CDR2 SMNVEV (reference sequence). DNA of the CDR3: TGTGCCAGCAGTCATGGACAGGGGACCAATGAGCAGTTCTTC. Translating gives CASSHGQGTNEQFF.

The chain links TRBV19 to TRBJ2-7; 11 nucleotides align to TRBD2. The CDR3 is made up of 16 amino acids. Germline values: CDR1 LNHDA, CDR2 SQIVND (reference sequence). After removal of 6 bases from V and 0 bases from J, the junction contained 7 bases not matched to a gene. The DNA for the CDR3 is TGTGCCAGTAGGAGCAAACTAGCGGGAGCCTCCTACGAGCAGTACTTC. It codes for CASRSKLAGASYEQYF. The complete variable domain, with remaining parts taken from reference TRBV19 and TRBJ2-7, reads DGGITQSPKYLFRKEGQNVTLSCEQNLNHDAMYWYRQDPGQGLRLIYYSQIVNDFQKGDIAEGYSVSREKKESFPLTVTSAQKNPTAFYLCASRSKLAGASYEQYFGPGTRLTVT.

The chain carries TRBV4-1 and TRBJ2-2, with a tentative D call TRBD2 (6 bases). The V gene's germline CDR1 is MGHRA and CDR2 YSYEKL. This CDR3 is built from 12 residues. Trimming stripped 4 bases from V and 7 bases from J, with 7 bases between. The CDR3 bases are TGCGCCAGCAGCCTCGGGGGCGGGGAGCTGTTTTTT. Protein product: CASSLGGGELFF.

V is TRBV2 and J is TRBJ2-5, with 9 positions matching TRBD2. Germline V gene sequence: CDR1 SNHLY, CDR2 FYNNEI. The trim removed 10 bases at V and 2 bases at J, leaving 11 bases unmatched. This CDR3 is 15 amino acids long. CDR3 sequence reads: CATERRAGGQETQYF. For the CDR3, the DNA is TGTGCCACTGAGCGCCGGGCGGGGGGGCAAGAGACCCAGTACTTC.

The chain couples TRBV5-1 to TRBJ2-7, with 8 bases identical to TRBD1. CDR1 and CDR2 from the germline V gene are SGHRS and YFSETQ. Germline trimming cut 5 bases from V and 5 bases from J; bases unmatched to any gene: 15. This CDR3 is 16 amino acids long. The chain's CDR3 is CASRGAYGTGRNEQYF. As DNA, the CDR3 is TGCGCCAGCAGGGGGGCTTACGGGACAGGTAGGAACGAGCAGTACTTC.

The V gene is TRBV5-1, the J gene TRBJ2-7, with 9 bases fitting TRBD1. The V and J ends lost 7 bases and 5 bases, in that order; junction bases with no gene match: 7. The germline CDR1 and CDR2 sequences are SGHRS and YFSETQ. The CDR3 runs 13 residues. In DNA form, the CDR3 reads TGCGCCAGCTCAGACAGGGGGGCGGACGAGCAGTACTTC. Its translation is CASSDRGADEQYF.

CDR3 nucleotides: TGTGCCACAACAGGGATTTGGGACTATGGCTACACCTTC. Translated, it gives CATTGIWDYGYTF. This chain links TRBV19 with TRBJ1-2, with a weak D call TRBD1 (6 bases). Trimming left V 10 bases short and J 3 bases short, with 15 bases between. This CDR3 comprises 13 residues. The germline V gene has CDR1 LNHDA and CDR2 SQIVND (reference sequence).

In its sample, this clone was seen once. V usage is TRBV2 and J usage is TRBJ2-7, with D possibly TRBD2 on 5 matching bases. Germline V gene lookup returns CDR1 SNHLY and CDR2 FYNNEI. CDR3 length: 16 residues. With 0 bases removed from V and 2 bases from J, the gap between germline ends came to 14 bases. CDR3: CASSEAMIASPYEQYF. Written as DNA, the CDR3 is TGTGCCAGCAGTGAAGCGATGATAGCGAGTCCCTACGAGCAGTACTTC. Using reference TRBV2 and TRBJ2-7 for the parts outside the CDR3, the full variable domain is EPEVTQTPSHQVTQMGQEVILRCVPISNHLYFYWYRQILGQKVEFLVSFYNNEISEKSEIFDDQFSVERPDGSNFTLKIRSTKLEDSAMYFCASSEAMIASPYEQYFGPGTRLTVT.

The V and J genes are TRBV27 and TRBJ1-1; D possibly corresponds to TRBD1 (6 bases). The CDR3 runs to 16 residues. Trimming shortened V by 7 bases and J by 0 bases, and 18 bases separated the two germline ends. The V gene's germline CDR1 is MNHEY and CDR2 SMNVEV (reference sequence). The CDR3, as DNA: TGTGCCAGCAAAACAGGGCTTTTGTCCATGAACACTGAAGCTTTCTTT. Translated, it gives CASKTGLLSMNTEAFF.

CDR3: CASSQAPHTGLGNQPQHF. CDR3 DNA: TGCGCCAGCAGCCAAGCCCCACATACAGGTCTGGGCAATCAGCCCCAGCATTTT. The V call is TRBV4-1, the J call TRBJ1-5; TRBD1 is a possible D gene (5 bases). V was pared by 1 base and J by 2 bases, with 18 bases between. From germline, CDR1 is MGHRA and CDR2 YSYEKL. The CDR3 loop spans 18 amino acids.

V is TRBV7-4 and J is TRBJ1-1; D may be TRBD1 (6 bases). The germline gives CDR1 SGHVT, CDR2 SQSDAQ. The CDR3 extends over 15 amino acids. Trimming cost V 5 bases and J 7 bases, with 20 bases left between them. The CDR3 spells CASSPRLTGRVEAFF. The CDR3 nucleotides are TGTGCCAGCAGCCCTAGGCTCACAGGGAGGGTTGAAGCTTTCTTT.